This TCR beta chain was obtained from a study of monozygotic twins with inflammatory bowel disease (dated by TCRdb to 2018 to 2020). About the study as a whole: A total of about 28 monozygotic twin pairs were included in the full study, comprising nine German pairs (four IBD-concordant, five IBD-discordant) and 19 IBD-discordant Danish pairs. Each individual had, on average, about 151 000 unique TCRalpha sequences and 181 000 unique TCRbeta sequences available for analysis. Disease-associated traits were sought mainly through comparisons between IBD patients and their genetically identical healthy co-twins within discordant pairs.

Overall study outcomes, separate from this receptor: Repertoire similarity did not differ between concordant and discordant twins, possibly due to limited statistical power. Compared with healthy twins, IBD patients shared fewer clonotypes with other individuals, and the difference was most pronounced in patients with signs of disease activity. Because patients received different immunosuppressive treatments, the repertoires may have picked up extra background noise and variability between individuals. The results gave no support for a single strong signal or clonotype linked to IBD. A decrease in TCRbeta repertoire diversity, as measured by inverse Simpson index, was observed in IBD patients compared with their healthy co-twins. Different T cell subtypes could not be distinguished in the analysis.

In the case of this clonotype: What antigen it recognizes has not been identified.

Library preparation was by 5' RACE. Each TCR library was prepared from around 3,200 ng of total RNA. For each sample, cDNA was synthesized in eight separate reactions using SMARTScribe reverse transcriptase. During cDNA synthesis, unique molecular identifiers containing a 6-nucleotide sample barcode were introduced by template switching. Amplification of TCRalpha and TCRbeta cDNA involved two nested PCRs of around 15 and 9 cycles, and each PCR was followed by bead purification. Before amplification, cDNA was treated with uracil DNA-glycosylase and purified using the QIAquick PCR purification kit. The second PCR added Illumina TruSeq-compatible adapters along with sample-specific barcodes. Library quality and concentration were checked on TapeStation and Qubit, and libraries were pooled at around 5 ng each. Pooled libraries were sequenced on an Illumina HiSeq2500 single-index Rapid Run with 2 x 100 bp reads and custom sequencing primers. The authors processed their data as follows. PCR and sequencing errors were corrected by UMI-based consensus assembly using MiGEC version 1.2.6. MiXCR version 2.1.1 was used to carry out V(D)J alignment, clonotype assembly and CDR3 extraction. To normalise gene usage, clonotype sharing and MAIT/NKT TCR abundance, the analysis used the top 1000, 10 000 and 20 000 clonotypes per sample. Diversity was computed as the inverse Simpson index with the vegan R package after downsampling to 27 000 UMIs. Paired Mann-Whitney U tests on discordant twin pairs were used, with Benjamini-Hochberg multiple-testing correction. With the reads reprocessed by TCRdb, a single entry stands for each CDR3 protein sequence and no DNA is reported. The V and J calls follow TCRdb's processing rather than the paper's. This sample's clone table shows 210,000 or so distinct CDR3 sequences. About 8% of the sample is in the top ten clones.

From each donor, an approximately 2.6 ml peripheral blood sample was collected into PAXgene tubes and kept at -80 degrees C. Without any T cell sorting, total RNA was extracted from whole blood using the PAXgene blood miRNA kit on an automated QIAcube. Peripheral blood from monozygotic twin pairs concordant or discordant for inflammatory bowel disease was subjected to deep TCRalpha and TCRbeta repertoire profiling with unique molecular barcoding. Smoking habits were recorded for all twin pairs, with individuals classified as current, former or never smokers. From the cysteine through the phenylalanine, the CDR3 covers 14 amino acids. The record lacks a DNA sequence. Looking up the germline V gene yields CDR1 SGDLS and CDR2 YYNGEE.

The sample comprised blood. This receptor was identified in a human donor with ulcerative colitis or Crohn's disease, or a healthy co-twin of an affected twin (not recorded which). The V and J segments used are TRBV9 and TRBJ2-3. The CDR3 has the sequence CASGGAASTDTQYF.